This T cell receptor (beta chain) was recorded in a study of T cells in Graves' hyperthyroidism and ophthalmopathy. Overall study findings and caveats: Blood also contained most expanded thyroid clonotypes above 0.001.

The source material, RNA transcripts, was used to amplify TCR beta CDR3 regions. The HTBI primer set drove a first-round RT-PCR of the TCR CDR3. MiXCR, run by TCRdb on the multiplex PCR reads, gives a single entry per CDR3 protein. There are some 490,000 distinct CDR3 sequences in the sample; 22% occur only once, and 45% to 50% lies in the top ten. The germline V gene has CDR1 SNHLY and CDR2 FYNNEI. V shed 4 bases, J shed 5 bases, and the junction held 22 bases outside the gene matches. This CDR3 contains 20 residues. This clonotype was picked up many times. What it binds is not known. The sequence was collected from a woman between 70 and 85 years old with Graves' ophthalmopathy. The chain couples TRBV2 to TRBJ2-7; TRBD2 agrees at 11 bases. Material: blood. The DNA for the CDR3 is TGTGCCAGCAGTGTTGCCAGGGACCACGGGAGGTCTAGCGGGAGGAACGAGCAGTACTTC. The encoded protein is CASSVARDHGRSSGRNEQYF.